A selection of T cell receptor beta chains follows, all from one sample in a study of cytomegalovirus exposure and HLA in healthy donors. The repertoire was sequenced with immunoSEQ multiplex PCR; TCRdb's copy has only in-frame clones and lacks some. The data show fewer than 140,000 clones, about 75% seen once. Sequenced sample: PBMCs. All receptors derive from a middle-aged man in good health and CMV-seronegative. Each CDR3 is given with its conserved first and last residue.

TRBV6-5	TRBJ1-2	CASSPEGVYGYTF
TRBV27	TRBJ2-7	CASSPGQGAREQYF
TRBV5-4	TRBJ2-2	CASSWGRDESTGELFF
TRBV2	TRBJ2-2	CASNPGLAGIGELFF
TRBV4-2	TRBJ1-5	CASSQEGSGGQPQHF
TRBV7-8	TRBJ1-2	CASSPQGDYGYTF
TRBV1	TRBJ1-6	CTSEREQRSPLHF
TRBV10-1	TRBJ2-5	CASSESRGAQETQYF
TRBV19	TRBJ1-5	CASSIGGARGPQHF
TRBV18	TRBJ1-6	CASSPRGGSGNSPLHF
TRBV5-4	TRBJ2-6	CASSSPGSGANVLTF
TRBV5-1	TRBJ2-1	CASSVTSGTNNEQFF
TRBV19	TRBJ2-2	CASSTGGADGELFF
TRBV2	TRBJ2-3	CASSVGGWGTDTQYF
TRBV18	TRBJ2-7	CASSSNRVDEQYF
TRBV25-1	TRBJ2-1	CASSEFGVSYNEQFF
TRBV1	TRBJ2-1	CTSSRPAGTRNEQFF
TRBV9	TRBJ2-3	CASSVAGDTQYF
TRBV5-1	TRBJ2-3	CASSPEDYLSTDTQYF
TRBV2	TRBJ2-7	CASSGGTGYEQYF
TRBV29-1	TRBJ1-1	CSVSRPRGTEAFF
TRBV7-2	TRBJ1-6	CASSLEAVAYNSPLHF
TRBV5-8	TRBJ2-2	CASSLEGQSYGELFF
TRBV5-1	TRBJ2-7	CASSPGRRQGAYEQCF
TRBV6-1	TRBJ2-7	CASRSGRGATYEQYF
TRBV5-1	TRBJ1-1	CASSSFGDRSASTEAFF
TRBV4-1	TRBJ2-1	CASSQERQGRYNEQFF
TRBV7-2	TRBJ2-7	CASSSPWAGTYEQYF
TRBV10-3	TRBJ2-7	CAISGQGLGEQYF
TRBV7-7	TRBJ2-1	CASSLERGGGSYNEQFF
TRBV5-1	TRBJ1-4	CASSLEGTGDEKLFF
TRBV7-9	TRBJ2-2	CATLVGLAGYTGELFF
TRBV2	TRBJ2-3	CASSDSGADTQYF
TRBV2	TRBJ2-7	CASSEGSEQYF